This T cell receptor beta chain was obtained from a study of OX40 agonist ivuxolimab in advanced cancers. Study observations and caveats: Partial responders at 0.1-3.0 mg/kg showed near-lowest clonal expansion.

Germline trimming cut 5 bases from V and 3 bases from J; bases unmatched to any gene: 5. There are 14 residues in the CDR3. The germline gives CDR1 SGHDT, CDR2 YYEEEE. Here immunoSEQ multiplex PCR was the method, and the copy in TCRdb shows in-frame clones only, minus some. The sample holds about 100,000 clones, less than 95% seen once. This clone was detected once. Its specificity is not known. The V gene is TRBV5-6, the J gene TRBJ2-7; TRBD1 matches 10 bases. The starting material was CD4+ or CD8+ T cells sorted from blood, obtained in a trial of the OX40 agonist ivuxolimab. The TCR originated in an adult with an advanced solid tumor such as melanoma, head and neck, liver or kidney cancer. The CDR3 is CASSWTGGNYEQYF. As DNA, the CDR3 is TGTGCCAGCAGTTGGACAGGGGGAAACTACGAGCAGTACTTC.